This T cell receptor beta chain appears in the sequencing data of a study of T cells in Graves' hyperthyroidism and ophthalmopathy. Amplification of TCR beta CDR3 regions used RNA as the template. The primer set for the first-round RT-PCR of the TCR CDR3 was HTBI. Using its own MiXCR run on the multiplex PCR reads, TCRdb lists one record per CDR3 protein. Of about 550,000 distinct CDR3 sequences listed, less than 25% are singletons. CDR1 and CDR2 (germline): SGDLS, YYNGEE. The length of the CDR3 is 15 residues. Trimming removed 2 bases at V and 7 bases at J, with 15 bases between. A patient was excluded if there was uncontrolled infection, other autoimmune disease, pregnancy or lactation. Roughly 9.1 ml of fresh peripheral blood supplied the PBMCs. This clonotype has just a few counts.

The sample was blood. V is TRBV9 and J is TRBJ2-2; D is possibly TRBD2 (6 bases). The receptor comes from a man aged 18-30 years with Graves' hyperthyroidism. DNA for the CDR3: TGTGCCAGCAGCGTCCTGGGGGGTGGTGGCGGGGAGCTGTTTTTT. Protein product: CASSVLGGGGGELFF. Based on the CDR3 plus reference TRBV9 and TRBJ2-2, the full variable domain is DSGVTQTPKHLITATGQRVTLRCSPRSGDLSVYWYQQSLDQGLQFLIQYYNGEERAKGNILERFSAQQFPDLHSELNLSSLELGDSALYFCASSVLGGGGGELFFGEGSRLTVL.